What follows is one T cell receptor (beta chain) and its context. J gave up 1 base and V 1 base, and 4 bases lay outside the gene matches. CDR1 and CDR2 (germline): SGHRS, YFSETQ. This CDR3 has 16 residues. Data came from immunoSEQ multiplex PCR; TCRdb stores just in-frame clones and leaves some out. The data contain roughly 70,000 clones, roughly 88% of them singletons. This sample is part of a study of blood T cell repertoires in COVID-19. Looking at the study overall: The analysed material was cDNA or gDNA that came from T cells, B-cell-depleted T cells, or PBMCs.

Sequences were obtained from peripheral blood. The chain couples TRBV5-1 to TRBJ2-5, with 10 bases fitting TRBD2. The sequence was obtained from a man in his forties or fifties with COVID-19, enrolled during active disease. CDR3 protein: CASSLLPSGSQETQYF. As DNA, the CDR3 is TGCGCCAGCAGCTTGTTGCCTAGCGGGAGCCAAGAGACCCAGTACTTC.